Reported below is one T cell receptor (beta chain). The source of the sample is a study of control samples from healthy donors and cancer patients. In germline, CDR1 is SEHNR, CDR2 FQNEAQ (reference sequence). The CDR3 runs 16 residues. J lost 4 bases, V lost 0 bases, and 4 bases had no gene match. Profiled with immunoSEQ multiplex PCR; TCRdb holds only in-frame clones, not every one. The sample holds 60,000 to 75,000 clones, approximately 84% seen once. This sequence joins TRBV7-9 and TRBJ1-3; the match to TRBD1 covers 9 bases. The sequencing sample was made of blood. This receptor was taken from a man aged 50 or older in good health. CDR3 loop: CASSLAGTGFGNTIYF. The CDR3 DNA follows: TGTGCCAGCAGCTTAGCCGGGACAGGGTTCGGAAACACCATATATTTT. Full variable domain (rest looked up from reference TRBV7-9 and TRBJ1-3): DTGVSQNPRHKITKRGQNVTFRCDPISEHNRLYWYRQTLGQGPEFLTYFQNEAQLEKSRLLSDRFSAERPKGSFSTLEIQRTEQGDSAMYLCASSLAGTGFGNTIYFGEGSWLTVV.